This TCR beta chain appears in the sequencing data of a study of OX40 agonist ivuxolimab in advanced cancers. Whole-study context: Cohort: 80% to 85% men, mean age about 62, aged roughly 23 to 90.

The CDR3 runs to 13 residues. V dropped 6 bases and J dropped 5 bases, with 15 bases sitting between them. Germline lookup yields CDR1 SQVTM and CDR2 ANQGSEA. Produced via immunoSEQ multiplex PCR; TCRdb's table is partial and in-frame only. In the table there are 24,000 or so clones, just over 90% of which are singletons. The receptor was derived from an adult with an advanced solid tumor such as melanoma, head and neck, liver or kidney cancer. This specimen consisted of CD4+ or CD8+ T cells sorted from blood, obtained in a trial of the OX40 agonist ivuxolimab. The gene calls are TRBV29-1 and TRBJ2-3; a weak D match, TRBD1 (5 bases). In DNA form, the CDR3 reads TGCAGCGTACAGGACCCACATGGAGATACGCAGTATTTT. This codes for CSVQDPHGDTQYF.